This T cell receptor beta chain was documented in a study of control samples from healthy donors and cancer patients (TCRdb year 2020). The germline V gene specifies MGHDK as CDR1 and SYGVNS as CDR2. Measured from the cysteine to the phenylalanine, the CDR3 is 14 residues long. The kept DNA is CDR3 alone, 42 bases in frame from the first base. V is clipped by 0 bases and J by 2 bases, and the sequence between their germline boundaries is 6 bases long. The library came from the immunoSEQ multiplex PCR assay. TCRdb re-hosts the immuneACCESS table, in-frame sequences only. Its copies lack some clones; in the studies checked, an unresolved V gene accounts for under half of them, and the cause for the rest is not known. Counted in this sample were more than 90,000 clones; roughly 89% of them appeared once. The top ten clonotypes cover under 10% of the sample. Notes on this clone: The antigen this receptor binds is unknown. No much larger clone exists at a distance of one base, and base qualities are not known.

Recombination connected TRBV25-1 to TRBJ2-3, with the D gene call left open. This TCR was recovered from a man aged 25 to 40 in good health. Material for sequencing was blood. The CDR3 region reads CASSEYALTDTQYF. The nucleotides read TGTGCCAGCAGTGAATATGCACTCACAGATACGCAGTATTTT.